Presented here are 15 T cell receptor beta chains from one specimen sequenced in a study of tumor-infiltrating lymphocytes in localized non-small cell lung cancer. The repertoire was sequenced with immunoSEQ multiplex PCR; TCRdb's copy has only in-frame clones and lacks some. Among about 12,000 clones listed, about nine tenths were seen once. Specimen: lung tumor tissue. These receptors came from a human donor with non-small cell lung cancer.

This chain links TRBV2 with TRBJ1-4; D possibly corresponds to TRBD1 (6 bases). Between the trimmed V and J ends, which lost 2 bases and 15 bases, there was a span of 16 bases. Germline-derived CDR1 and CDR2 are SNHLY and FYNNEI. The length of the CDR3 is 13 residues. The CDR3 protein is CASSERQGLLMFF. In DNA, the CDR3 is TGTGCCAGCAGTGAACGGCAGGGGTTGCTGATGTTTTTT.

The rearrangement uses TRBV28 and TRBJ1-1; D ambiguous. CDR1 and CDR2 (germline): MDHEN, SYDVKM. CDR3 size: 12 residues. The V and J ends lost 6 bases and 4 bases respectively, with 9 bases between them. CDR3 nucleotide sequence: TGTGCCAGCAGCCCTATGATCACTGAAGCTTTCTTT. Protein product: CASSPMITEAFF. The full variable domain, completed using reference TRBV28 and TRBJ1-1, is DVKVTQSSRYLVKRTGEKVFLECVQDMDHENMFWYRQDPGLGLRLIYFSYDVKMKEKGDIPEGYSVSREKKERFSLILESASTNQTSMYLCASSPMITEAFFGQGTRLTVV.

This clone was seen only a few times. The CDR3: CASSFTGMSNTEAFF. DNA of the CDR3: TGCGCCAGCAGCTTCACAGGGATGAGTAACACTGAAGCTTTCTTT. This rearrangement joins TRBV5-1 to TRBJ1-1, with D possibly TRBD1 on 6 matching bases. V lost 2 bases to trimming and J lost 2 bases, with 13 bases between them. Germline V gene sequence: CDR1 SGHRS, CDR2 YFSETQ. CDR3 length equals 15 residues.

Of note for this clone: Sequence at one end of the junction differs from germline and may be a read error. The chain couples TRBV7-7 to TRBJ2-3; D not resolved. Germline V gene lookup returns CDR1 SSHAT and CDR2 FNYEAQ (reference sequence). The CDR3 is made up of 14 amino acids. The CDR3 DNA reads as TGTGCTAGCAGCATAGGAGTGTTCACAGATACGCAGTATTTT. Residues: CASSIGVFTDTQYF.

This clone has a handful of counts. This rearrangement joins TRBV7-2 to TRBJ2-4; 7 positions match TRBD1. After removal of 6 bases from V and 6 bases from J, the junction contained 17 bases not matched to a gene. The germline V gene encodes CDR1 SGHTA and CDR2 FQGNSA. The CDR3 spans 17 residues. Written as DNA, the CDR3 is TGTGCCAGCAGTTTCGCAGGGGGTGTGTCGTGGGTAAACATTCAGTACTTC. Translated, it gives CASSFAGGVSWVNIQYF.

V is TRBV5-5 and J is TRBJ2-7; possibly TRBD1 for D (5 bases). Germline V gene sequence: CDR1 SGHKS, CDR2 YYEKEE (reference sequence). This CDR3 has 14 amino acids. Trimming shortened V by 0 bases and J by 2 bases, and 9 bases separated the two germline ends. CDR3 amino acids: CASSLGQLTYEQYF. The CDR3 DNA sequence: TGTGCCAGCAGCTTGGGACAGCTTACCTACGAGCAGTACTTC. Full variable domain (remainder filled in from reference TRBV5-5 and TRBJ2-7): DAGVTQSPTHLIKTRGQQVTLRCSPISGHKSVSWYQQVLGQGPQFIFQYYEKEERGRGNFPDRFSARQFPNYSSELNVNALLLGDSALYLCASSLGQLTYEQYFGPGTRLTVT.

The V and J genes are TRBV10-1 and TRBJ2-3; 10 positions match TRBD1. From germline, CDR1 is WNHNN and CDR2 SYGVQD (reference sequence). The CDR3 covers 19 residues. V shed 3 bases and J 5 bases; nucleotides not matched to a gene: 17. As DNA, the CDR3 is TGCGCCAGCAGTGATGATCGCTATGACAGGGGGCCCGATGAAGATACGCAGTATTTT. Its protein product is CASSDDRYDRGPDEDTQYF.

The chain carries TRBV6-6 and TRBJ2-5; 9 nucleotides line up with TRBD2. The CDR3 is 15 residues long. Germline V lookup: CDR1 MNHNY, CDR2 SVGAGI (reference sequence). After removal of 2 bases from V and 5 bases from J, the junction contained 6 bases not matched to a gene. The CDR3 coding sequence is TGTGCCAGCAGTTACCCGGGACTAGCATGGGAGACCCAGTACTTC. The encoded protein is CASSYPGLAWETQYF.

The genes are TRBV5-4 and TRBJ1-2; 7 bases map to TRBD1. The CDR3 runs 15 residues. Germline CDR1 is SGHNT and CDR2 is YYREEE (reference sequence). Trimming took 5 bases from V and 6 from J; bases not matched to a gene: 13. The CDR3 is CASRAATGSMNGYTF. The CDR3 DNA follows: TGTGCCAGCAGAGCCGCGACAGGGTCTATGAATGGCTACACCTTC.

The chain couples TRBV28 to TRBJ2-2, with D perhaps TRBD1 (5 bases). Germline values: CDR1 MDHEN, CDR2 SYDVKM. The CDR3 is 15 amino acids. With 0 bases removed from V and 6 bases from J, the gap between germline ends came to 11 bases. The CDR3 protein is CASSLWTDNPGELFF. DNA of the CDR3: TGTGCCAGCAGTTTATGGACAGATAATCCCGGGGAGCTGTTTTTT.

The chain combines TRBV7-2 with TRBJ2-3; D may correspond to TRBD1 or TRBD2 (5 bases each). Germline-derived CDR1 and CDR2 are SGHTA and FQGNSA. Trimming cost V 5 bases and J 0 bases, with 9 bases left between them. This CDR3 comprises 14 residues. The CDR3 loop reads CASSRDRSTDTQYF. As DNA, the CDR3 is TGTGCCAGCAGCCGGGACCGAAGCACAGATACGCAGTATTTT.

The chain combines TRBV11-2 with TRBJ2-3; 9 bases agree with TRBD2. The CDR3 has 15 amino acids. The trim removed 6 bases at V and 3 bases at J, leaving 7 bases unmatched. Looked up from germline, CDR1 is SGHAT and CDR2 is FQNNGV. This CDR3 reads CASRPGLASTDTQYF. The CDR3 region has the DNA TGTGCCAGCAGGCCGGGACTAGCCTCTACAGATACGCAGTATTTT.

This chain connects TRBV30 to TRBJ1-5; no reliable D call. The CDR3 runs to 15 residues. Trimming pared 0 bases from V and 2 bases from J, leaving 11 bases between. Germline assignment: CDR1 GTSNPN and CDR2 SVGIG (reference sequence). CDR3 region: CAWSVDGGRNQPQHF. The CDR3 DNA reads TGTGCCTGGAGTGTAGACGGCGGCCGCAATCAGCCCCAGCATTTT.

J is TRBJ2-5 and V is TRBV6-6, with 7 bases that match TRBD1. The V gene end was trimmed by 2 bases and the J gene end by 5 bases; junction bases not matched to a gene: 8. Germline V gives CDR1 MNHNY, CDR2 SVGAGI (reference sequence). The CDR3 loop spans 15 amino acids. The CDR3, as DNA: TGTGCCAGCAGTTACCGACAGGGTATTAGGGAGACCCAGTACTTC. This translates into CASSYRQGIRETQYF.

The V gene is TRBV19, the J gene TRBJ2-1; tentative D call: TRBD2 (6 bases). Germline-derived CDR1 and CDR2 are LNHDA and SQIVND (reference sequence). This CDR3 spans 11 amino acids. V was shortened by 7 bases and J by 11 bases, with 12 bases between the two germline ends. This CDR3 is CASTGGGKQFF. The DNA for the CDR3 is TGTGCCAGTACCGGTGGGGGGAAGCAGTTCTTC.